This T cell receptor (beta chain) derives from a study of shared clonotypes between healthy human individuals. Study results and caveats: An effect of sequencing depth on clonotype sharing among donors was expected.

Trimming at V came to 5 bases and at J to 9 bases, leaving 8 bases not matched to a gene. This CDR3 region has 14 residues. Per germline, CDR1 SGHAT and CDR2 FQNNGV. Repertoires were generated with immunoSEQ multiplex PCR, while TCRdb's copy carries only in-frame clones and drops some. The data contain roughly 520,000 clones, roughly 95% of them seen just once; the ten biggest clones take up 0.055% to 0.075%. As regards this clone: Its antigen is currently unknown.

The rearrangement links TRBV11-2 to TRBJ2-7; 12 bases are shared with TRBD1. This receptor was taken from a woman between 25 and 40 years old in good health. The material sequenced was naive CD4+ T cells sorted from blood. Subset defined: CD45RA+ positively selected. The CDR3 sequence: CASSIPGQGARQYF. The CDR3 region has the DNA TGTGCCAGCAGCATACCGGGACAGGGGGCGCGGCAGTACTTC.